This T cell receptor beta chain was identified during a study of neurological immune-mediated disorders. This clonotype was counted many times. Antigen specificity is unknown. Germline values: CDR1 MNHEY, CDR2 SMNVEV (reference sequence). Trimming took 5 bases from V and 4 from J; bases not matched to a gene: 11. The CDR3 totals 16 residues. TCRdb re-derived calls from the 5' RACE reads in MiXCR, one entry per CDR3 protein. Altogether around 64,000 distinct CDR3 sequences are present, about 13% being singletons, with the ten largest covering roughly a tenth. General study results and limits: Multiple sclerosis patients had less TCR clonal expansion than even healthy controls, unlike HTLV-1-associated myelopathy. Private repertoires in all groups were suggested by the finding that expanded clones across subjects shared no CDR3 amino acid sequences.

The receptor's source is a woman aged 55 to 70 with HTLV-1-associated myelopathy (HAM/TSP). The rearrangement joins TRBV27 to TRBJ2-7; 10 positions agree with TRBD2. Source material: PBMCs. The CDR3, as DNA: TGTGCCAGCAGTCCCCTCTTGGCTAGCGGGAGTTACGAGCAGTACTTC. Amino acid sequence: CASSPLLASGSYEQYF.